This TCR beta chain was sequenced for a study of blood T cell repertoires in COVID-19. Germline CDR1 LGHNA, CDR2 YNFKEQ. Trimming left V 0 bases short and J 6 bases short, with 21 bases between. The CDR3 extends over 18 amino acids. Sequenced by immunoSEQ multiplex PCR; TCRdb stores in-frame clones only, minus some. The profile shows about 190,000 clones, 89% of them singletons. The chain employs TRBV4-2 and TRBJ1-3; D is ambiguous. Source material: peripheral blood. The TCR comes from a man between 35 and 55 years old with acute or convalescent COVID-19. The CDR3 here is CASSQDTAENRRENTIYF. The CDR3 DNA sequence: TGTGCCAGCAGCCAAGATACGGCAGAAAACCGACGGGAAAACACCATATATTTT.